This T cell receptor (beta chain) was found in a study of T cell responses to AZD1222 COVID-19 vaccine. Study-wide results and caveats: Nearly half of the spike-specific TCRs reportedly recognize variant regions that carry no mutations. The study found vaccine-associated CD4 TCRs spanning spike, dominant at 160-218 and 743-854.

On this clone: Its specificity is not known.

Sequenced by immunoSEQ multiplex PCR; TCRdb stores in-frame clones only, minus some. The sample includes 80,000 to 100,000 clones, 85% to 90% of them seen just once. This clonotype originated in an adult who received the AZD1222 COVID-19 vaccine. Sequenced material: peripheral blood, taken 28 days after the second AZD1222 dose.

The CDR3 is CATSDSETGFNQPQHF. In DNA form, the CDR3 reads TGTGCCACCAGTGACTCCGAGACAGGGTTCAATCAGCCCCAGCATTTT. The chain couples TRBV24-1 to TRBJ1-5; the match to TRBD1 covers 7 bases. The CDR3 consists of 16 residues. J lost 3 bases, V lost 4 bases, and 8 bases had no gene match. Germline assignment: CDR1 KGHDR and CDR2 SFDVKD.